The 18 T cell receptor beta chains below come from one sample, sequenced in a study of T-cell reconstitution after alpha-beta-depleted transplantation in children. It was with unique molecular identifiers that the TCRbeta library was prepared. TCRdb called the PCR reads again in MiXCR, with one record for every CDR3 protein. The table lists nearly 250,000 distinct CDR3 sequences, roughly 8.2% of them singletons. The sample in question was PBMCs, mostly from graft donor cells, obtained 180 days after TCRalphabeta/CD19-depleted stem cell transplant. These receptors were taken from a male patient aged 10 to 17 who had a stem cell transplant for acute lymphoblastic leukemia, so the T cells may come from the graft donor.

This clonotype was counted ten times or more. The CDR3, as DNA: TGTGCCAGCAGTGAACCCGACCGATGGGAGGAGACCCAGTACTTC. Translation: CASSEPDRWEETQYF. The gene calls are TRBV25-1 and TRBJ2-5, with D tentatively TRBD2 (5 bases). Trimming stripped 2 bases from V and 5 bases from J, with 15 bases between. The CDR3 contains 15 residues. From germline, CDR1 is MGHDK and CDR2 SYGVNS.

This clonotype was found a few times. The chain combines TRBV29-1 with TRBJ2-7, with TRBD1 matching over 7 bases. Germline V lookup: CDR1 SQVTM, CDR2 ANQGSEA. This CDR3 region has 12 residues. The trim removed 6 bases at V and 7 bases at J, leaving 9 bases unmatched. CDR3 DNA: TGCAGCGTAGCAGAGGGGGCGGGTGAGCAGTACTTC. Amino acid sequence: CSVAEGAGEQYF.

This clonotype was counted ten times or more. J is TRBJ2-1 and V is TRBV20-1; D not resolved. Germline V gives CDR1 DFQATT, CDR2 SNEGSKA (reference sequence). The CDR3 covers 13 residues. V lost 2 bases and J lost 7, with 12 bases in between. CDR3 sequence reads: CSARPAPVNEQFF. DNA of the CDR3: TGCAGTGCTAGACCAGCGCCAGTTAATGAGCAGTTCTTC.

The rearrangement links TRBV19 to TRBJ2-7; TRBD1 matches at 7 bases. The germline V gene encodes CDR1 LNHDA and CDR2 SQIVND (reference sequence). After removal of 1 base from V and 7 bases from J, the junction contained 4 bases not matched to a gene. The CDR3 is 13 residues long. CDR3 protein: CASSIAQGREQYF. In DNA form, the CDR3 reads TGTGCCAGTAGTATAGCACAGGGGCGTGAGCAGTACTTC.

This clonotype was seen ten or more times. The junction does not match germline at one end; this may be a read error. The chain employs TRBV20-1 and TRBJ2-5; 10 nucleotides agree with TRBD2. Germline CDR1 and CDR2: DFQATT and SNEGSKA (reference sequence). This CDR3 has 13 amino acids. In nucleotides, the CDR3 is TGCAGTGCGAGAGCGGGAGGGATGGAGACCCAGTACTTC. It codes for CSARAGGMETQYF.

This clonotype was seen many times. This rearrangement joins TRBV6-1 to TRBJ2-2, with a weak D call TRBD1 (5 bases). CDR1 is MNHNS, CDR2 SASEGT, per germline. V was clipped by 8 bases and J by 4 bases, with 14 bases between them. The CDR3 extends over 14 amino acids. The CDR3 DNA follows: TGTGCCAGCCGGGCAGGGCCAGGCACCGGGGAGCTGTTTTTT. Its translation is CASRAGPGTGELFF.

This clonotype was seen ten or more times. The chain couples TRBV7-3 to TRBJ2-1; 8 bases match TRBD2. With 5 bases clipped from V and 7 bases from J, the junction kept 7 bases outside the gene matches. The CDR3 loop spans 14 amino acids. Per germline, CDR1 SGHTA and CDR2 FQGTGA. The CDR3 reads CASSPFPGGNEQFF. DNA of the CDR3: TGTGCCAGCAGCCCATTCCCGGGGGGGAATGAGCAGTTCTTC.

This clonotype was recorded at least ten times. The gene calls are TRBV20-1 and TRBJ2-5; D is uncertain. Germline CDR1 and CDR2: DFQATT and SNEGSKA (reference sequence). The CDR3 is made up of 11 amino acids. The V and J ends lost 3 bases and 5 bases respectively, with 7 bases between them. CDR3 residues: CSARKRETQYF. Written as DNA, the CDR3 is TGCAGTGCTAGGAAAAGGGAGACCCAGTACTTC.

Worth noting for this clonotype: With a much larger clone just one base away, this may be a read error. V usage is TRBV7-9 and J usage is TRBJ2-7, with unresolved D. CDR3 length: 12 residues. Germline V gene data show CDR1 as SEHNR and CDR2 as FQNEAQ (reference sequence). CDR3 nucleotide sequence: TGTGCCAGCGGCTTAAGGGTCCACGAGCAGTACTTC. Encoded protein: CASGLRVHEQYF.

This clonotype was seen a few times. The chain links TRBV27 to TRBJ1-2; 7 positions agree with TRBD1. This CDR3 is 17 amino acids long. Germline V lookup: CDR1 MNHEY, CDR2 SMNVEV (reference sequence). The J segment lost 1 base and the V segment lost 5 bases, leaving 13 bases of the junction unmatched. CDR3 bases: TGTGCCAGCAGTCCCTATCACAGGGGAGCGTATAACTATGGCTACACCTTC. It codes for CASSPYHRGAYNYGYTF.

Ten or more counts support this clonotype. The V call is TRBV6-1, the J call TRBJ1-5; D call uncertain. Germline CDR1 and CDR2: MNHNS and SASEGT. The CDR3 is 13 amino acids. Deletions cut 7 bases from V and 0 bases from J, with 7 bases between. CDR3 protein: CASTGYSNQPQHF. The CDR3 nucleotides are TGTGCCAGCACGGGGTATAGCAATCAGCCCCAGCATTTT.

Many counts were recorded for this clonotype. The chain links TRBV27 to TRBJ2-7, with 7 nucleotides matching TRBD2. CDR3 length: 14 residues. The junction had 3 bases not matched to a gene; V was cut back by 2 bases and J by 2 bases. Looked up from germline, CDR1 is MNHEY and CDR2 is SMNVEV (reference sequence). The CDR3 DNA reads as TGTGCCAGCAGTTTAGTGACTAGCCCCTACGAGCAGTACTTC. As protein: CASSLVTSPYEQYF.

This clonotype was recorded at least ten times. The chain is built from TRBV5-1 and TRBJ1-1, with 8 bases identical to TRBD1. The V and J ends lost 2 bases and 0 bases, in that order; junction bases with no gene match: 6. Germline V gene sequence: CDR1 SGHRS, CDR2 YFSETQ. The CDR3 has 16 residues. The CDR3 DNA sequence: TGCGCCAGCAGCTTCTTGACAGGGGTCATGAACACTGAAGCTTTCTTT. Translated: CASSFLTGVMNTEAFF.

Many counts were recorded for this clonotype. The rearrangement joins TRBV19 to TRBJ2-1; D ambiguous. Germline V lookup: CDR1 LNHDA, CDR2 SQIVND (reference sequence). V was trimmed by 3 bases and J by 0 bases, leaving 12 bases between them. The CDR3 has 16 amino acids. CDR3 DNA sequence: TGTGCCAGTAGTATTGGGGTACAAAGCTCCTACAATGAGCAGTTCTTC. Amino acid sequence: CASSIGVQSSYNEQFF.

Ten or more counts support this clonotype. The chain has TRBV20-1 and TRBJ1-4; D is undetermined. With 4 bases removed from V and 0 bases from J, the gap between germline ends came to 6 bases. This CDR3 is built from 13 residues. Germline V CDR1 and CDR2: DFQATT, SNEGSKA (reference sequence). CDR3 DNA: TGCAGTGCTACTGAGTCAACTAATGAAAAACTGTTTTTT. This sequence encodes CSATESTNEKLFF.

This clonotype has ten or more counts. CDR3 sequence: CSVVGLALGAKNIQYF. CDR3 nucleotides: TGCAGCGTGGTTGGTCTAGCGCTGGGAGCCAAAAACATTCAGTACTTC. The gene calls are TRBV29-1 and TRBJ2-4; D is possibly TRBD2 (6 bases). CDR3 length: 16 residues. Deletions cut 6 bases from V and 0 bases from J, with 18 bases between. Germline assignment: CDR1 SQVTM and CDR2 ANQGSEA.

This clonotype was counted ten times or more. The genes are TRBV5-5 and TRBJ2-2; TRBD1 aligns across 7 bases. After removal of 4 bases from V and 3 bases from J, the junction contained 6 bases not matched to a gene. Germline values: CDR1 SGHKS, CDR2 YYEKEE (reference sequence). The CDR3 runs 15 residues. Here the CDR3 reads CASSPGTAYTGELFF. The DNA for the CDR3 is TGTGCCAGCAGCCCCGGGACAGCTTACACCGGGGAGCTGTTTTTT.

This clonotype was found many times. The CDR3 DNA sequence: TGTGCCAGCAGCGTGCCGGGACAGGGGCCCGAGAACACCGGGGAGCTGTTTTTT. Translated: CASSVPGQGPENTGELFF. The chain joins TRBV2 to TRBJ2-2; TRBD1 matches 10 bases. V dropped 6 bases and J dropped 1; count of bases not matched to a gene: 11. The germline V gene encodes CDR1 SNHLY and CDR2 FYNNEI. The CDR3 covers 18 residues.